This TCR beta chain comes out of a study of T cell repertoires in cytomegalovirus infection. Study-level background: Selected CMV epitopes included recently identified HLA-C-restricted ones as well as well-studied HLA-B-restricted ones. Evidence of both CMV infection and a matching HLA type came from public TCR beta signatures.

On this clonotype itself: The antigen is unknown.

Germline loops: CDR1 SNHLY, CDR2 FYNNEI. This CDR3 spans 14 amino acids. V shed 0 bases, J shed 5 bases, and the junction held 1 base outside the gene matches. MiXCR was run by TCRdb on the reads, yielding one entry per CDR3 protein. The sample contains approximately 990,000 distinct CDR3 sequences, more than 25% of which appear only once. This sequence was found in a human donor in good health (CMV status not recorded). Some clones in this sample may be carry-over from other donors' samples. The V gene is TRBV2, the J gene TRBJ2-1, with 7 bases lining up with TRBD2. The starting material was cultured CD8+ T cells from PBMCs, obtained from culture after CMV antigen stimulation. This CDR3 reads CASSEAGGDNEQFF. For the CDR3, the DNA is TGTGCCAGCAGTGAAGCTGGGGGGGACAATGAGCAGTTCTTC.